One sample yielded the 15 T cell receptor beta chains listed below, sequenced in a study of blood T cell repertoires in COVID-19. Here immunoSEQ multiplex PCR was the method, and the copy in TCRdb shows in-frame clones only, minus some. The table shows about 240,000 clones, with 70% to 85% occurring only once. Material for sequencing was peripheral blood. The receptor set was obtained from a woman over 75 with acute or convalescent COVID-19.

V gene TRBV10-3 combines with J gene TRBJ1-3; D uncertain. The CDR3 sequence is 12 residues long. Germline lookup yields CDR1 ENHRY and CDR2 SYGVKD. V gave up 9 bases and J gave up 2 bases, with 8 bases separating them. The CDR3 nucleotides read TGTGCCATTCGAGATACTGGAAACACCATATATTTT. Its protein product is CAIRDTGNTIYF.

The rearrangement joins TRBV3-1 (or the pseudogene TRBV3-2) to TRBJ1-4; 7 nucleotides align to TRBD1. CDR3 length: 14 residues. V lost 5 bases, J lost 6 bases, and 6 bases stayed unmatched. Germline CDR1 is LGHDT and CDR2 is YNNKEL (reference sequence). The chain's CDR3 is CASSKQGRDEKLFF. As DNA, the CDR3 is TGTGCCAGCAGCAAACAGGGGCGAGATGAAAAACTGTTTTTT.

The J gene is TRBJ2-7, the V gene TRBV5-1; TRBD2 is a possible D gene (6 bases). Trimming took off 6 bases at V and 11 bases at J, with 21 bases between the two ends. The germline gives CDR1 SGHRS, CDR2 YFSETQ. The CDR3 contains 13 residues. Here the CDR3 DNA reads TGCGCCAGCAAAGAGTTCCAGGAGGGAATGGAGTACTTC. As protein: CASKEFQEGMEYF.

This clone was observed at least ten times. The chain employs TRBV2 and TRBJ1-2; tentative D call: TRBD1 (6 bases). Germline loops: CDR1 SNHLY, CDR2 FYNNEI. This CDR3 has 14 amino acids. Trimming cost V 8 bases and J 0 bases, with 13 bases left between them. CDR3 residues: CASSRTVTNYGYTF. The CDR3 DNA reads as TGTGCCAGCTCCCGGACAGTAACTAACTATGGCTACACCTTC.

V gene TRBV2 combines with J gene TRBJ2-7; 11 nucleotides line up with TRBD2. This CDR3 is built from 17 residues. J gave up 2 bases and V 7 bases, and 13 bases lay outside the gene matches. CDR1 is SNHLY and CDR2 is FYNNEI in the germline V gene. The CDR3 loop reads CASTFTGTSGRPYEQYF. The CDR3, as DNA: TGTGCCAGCACCTTCACCGGGACTAGCGGACGACCCTACGAGCAGTACTTC.

The chain links TRBV2 to TRBJ1-5; D unresolved. The CDR3 is 13 amino acids. The V gene lost 1 base and the J gene lost 11 bases, with 12 bases spanning the gap. Germline CDR1 reads SNHLY; CDR2 reads FYNNEI. The CDR3 here is CASSEGDSPTQHF. As DNA, the CDR3 is TGTGCCAGCAGTGAAGGCGATAGTCCAACCCAGCATTTT.

V gene TRBV5-1 combines with J gene TRBJ1-1, with D unclear. The CDR3 length is 15 residues. Between the trimmed V and J ends, which lost 4 bases and 5 bases, there was a span of 18 bases. Looked up from germline, CDR1 is SGHRS and CDR2 is YFSETQ. The CDR3 region has the DNA TGCGCCAGCAGCCCGGTAGGCGAAGCGTGGACTGAAGCTTTCTTT. Amino acid sequence: CASSPVGEAWTEAFF.

The chain uses TRBV2 and TRBJ1-1; D not certain. V was shortened by 0 bases and J by 1 base, with 9 bases between the two germline ends. CDR1 is SNHLY, CDR2 FYNNEI, per germline. This CDR3 is 15 amino acids long. CDR3 amino acids: CASSEAVRANTEAFF. CDR3 nucleotide sequence: TGTGCCAGCAGTGAAGCTGTTCGAGCGAACACTGAAGCTTTCTTT.

The chain combines TRBV10-2 with TRBJ1-1; D may be TRBD1 (5 bases). V was trimmed by 0 bases and J by 3 bases, leaving 11 bases between them. Per the germline V gene, CDR1 is WSHSY and CDR2 is SAAADI. This CDR3 region has 15 residues. CDR3 nucleotide sequence: TGCGCCAGCAGTGAGTCCGTTGGGGGGGACACTGAAGCTTTCTTT. Its translation is CASSESVGGDTEAFF.

This chain joins TRBV5-5 and TRBJ2-3, with D unresolved. This CDR3 is built from 12 residues. Germline V CDR1 and CDR2: SGHKS, YYEKEE (reference sequence). Trimming cost V 5 bases and J 11 bases, with 15 bases left between them. The chain's CDR3 is CASSEVMRGQYF. In DNA form, the CDR3 reads TGTGCCAGCAGTGAGGTCATGCGAGGGCAGTATTTT.

The CDR3 bases are TGTGCCAGCAGCCAAGCGGGACTAGCGAAGGATACGCAGTATTTT. It translates to CASSQAGLAKDTQYF. The rearrangement joins TRBV3-1 (or the pseudogene TRBV3-2) to TRBJ2-3; 10 bases are a match to TRBD2. Unmatched junction bases numbered 4, after V lost 1 base and J lost 6 bases. Germline CDR1 reads LGHDT; CDR2 reads YNNKEL (reference sequence). The CDR3 contains 15 residues.

The rearrangement links TRBV29-1 to TRBJ1-5; the D is unclear. The germline V and J ends were trimmed by 4 bases and 0 bases, with 10 bases remaining between them. Germline V gene sequence: CDR1 SQVTM, CDR2 ANQGSEA. The CDR3 is 14 amino acids. The CDR3: CSVVGKYSNQPQHF. For the CDR3, the DNA is TGCAGCGTTGTGGGCAAGTATAGCAATCAGCCCCAGCATTTT.

This chain uses TRBV3-1 (or the pseudogene TRBV3-2) with TRBJ1-1; D remains ambiguous. CDR1 is LGHDT and CDR2 is YNNKEL in the germline V gene (reference sequence). V lost 4 bases and J lost 6, with 15 bases in between. The length of the CDR3 is 14 residues. CDR3 sequence (DNA): TGTGCCAGCAGCCCCCGTTTAGCGCATTCTGAAGCTTTCTTT. The encoded protein is CASSPRLAHSEAFF.

This clone has just a few counts. J is TRBJ2-7 and V is TRBV6-6, with D possibly matching TRBD1 (5 bases). CDR1 and CDR2 (germline): MNHNY, SVGAGI (reference sequence). The CDR3 runs to 14 residues. V was cut by 6 bases and J by 5 bases, with 17 bases left in between. The CDR3 loop is CASSYYKDNNEQYF. The CDR3 DNA reads TGTGCCAGCAGCTATTATAAGGACAACAACGAGCAGTACTTC.

This clone was seen just once. This sequence joins TRBV27 and TRBJ2-1; TRBD2 aligns across 7 bases. Trimming cost V 5 bases and J 2 bases; bases outside gene matches: 12. Germline CDR1 MNHEY, CDR2 SMNVEV (reference sequence). This CDR3 is 17 amino acids long. The CDR3 reads CASSNPGGVGTYNEQFF. The CDR3, as DNA: TGTGCCAGCAGTAATCCTGGGGGGGTCGGTACCTACAATGAGCAGTTCTTC.